These T cell receptor beta chains were read from a single sample in a study of T-cell memory formation after mild COVID-19. A single record per CDR3 protein comes from TCRdb applying MiXCR to the 5' RACE reads. This table has just over 300,000 distinct CDR3 sequences, 19% appearing once. Sequencing input: PBMCs or a T cell subset sorted from them (not recorded which). The receptors shown here come from a man between 18 and 29 years old who had mild COVID-19 (a few samples of this study predate the infection). Cell type and time point are not known. Each CDR3 is given with its conserved first and last residue. D genes are given only for firm matches. The size of a clone is reported for some rows only, either as once, few or many, or as a class for expanded clones.

size,J,D,V,CDR3,DNA
few,TRBJ2-5,NA,TRBV12-3/TRBV12-4,CASSLWGRGETQYF,TGTGCCAGCAGTTTATGGGGCAGGGGAGAGACCCAGTACTTC
NA,TRBJ2-7,NA,TRBV18,CASSPPADTYEQYF,TGTGCCAGCTCACCACCGGCGGACACCTACGAGCAGTACTTC
NA,TRBJ2-4,TRBD1,TRBV7-2,CDSSLTRTGTKNIQYF,TGTGACAGCAGCTTAACTAGGACAGGGACCAAAAACATTCAGTACTTC
few,TRBJ2-1,TRBD1,TRBV20-1,CSAKTGEDNEQFF,TGCAGTGCTAAGACAGGGGAGGACAATGAGCAGTTCTTC
NA,TRBJ1-5,TRBD1,TRBV20-1,CSATRQGARPQHF,TGCAGTGCTACCCGACAGGGCGCTCGGCCCCAGCATTTT
NA,TRBJ2-3,NA,TRBV5-4,CASSRGYTQYF,TGTGCCAGCAGTCGCGGGTATACGCAGTATTTT
few,TRBJ2-3,TRBD1,TRBV6-4,CASSQQGASTDTQYF,TGTGCCAGCAGTCAACAGGGGGCTAGCACAGATACGCAGTATTTT
few,TRBJ1-6,TRBD1,TRBV4-3,CASSLTGESPLHF,TGCGCCAGCAGTCTGACAGGGGAATCACCCCTCCACTTT
few,TRBJ2-3,NA,TRBV7-9,CASSLVVGEETDTQYF,TGTGCCAGCAGCTTAGTCGTCGGGGAGGAGACAGATACGCAGTATTTT
NA,TRBJ2-2,TRBD1,TRBV24-1,CATSDSGTGYTGELFF,TGTGCCACCAGTGATTCTGGGACAGGGTACACCGGGGAGCTGTTTTTT
once,TRBJ1-1,NA,TRBV12-5,CASGLVKGPPEAFF,TGTGCTAGTGGTTTGGTAAAGGGTCCCCCTGAAGCTTTCTTT
NA,TRBJ1-2,TRBD1,TRBV12-3/TRBV12-4,CASRSTGGNGYTF,TGTGCCAGCAGATCTACAGGGGGCAATGGCTACACCTTC
few,TRBJ2-7,TRBD1,TRBV29-1,CSAGRDRGPYEQYF,TGCAGCGCGGGCCGGGACAGGGGTCCCTACGAGCAGTACTTC
few,TRBJ2-7,NA,TRBV4-2,CASSQDFNGLNEQYF,TGTGCCAGCAGCCAAGATTTTAACGGCTTGAACGAGCAGTACTTC
few,TRBJ1-1,TRBD1,TRBV12-3/TRBV12-4,CASSLSSRGRGTEAFF,TGTGCCAGCAGTTTATCTAGCAGGGGGAGGGGAACTGAAGCTTTCTTT
NA,TRBJ2-3,NA,TRBV20-1,CSAGPEGVDTQYF,TGCAGTGCGGGGCCCGAGGGGGTAGATACGCAGTATTTT
few,TRBJ2-2,NA,TRBV15,CATSRDRGTTSNTGELFF,TGTGCCACCAGCAGAGATCGTGGGACCACCTCGAACACCGGGGAGCTGTTTTTT
NA,TRBJ2-7,NA,TRBV7-9,CASSARQRHYF,TGTGCCAGCAGCGCTAGACAGAGGCATTACTTC
NA,TRBJ2-6,TRBD1,TRBV3-1,CASSHHRGAGANVLTF,TGTGCCAGCAGCCATCACAGGGGAGCTGGGGCCAACGTCCTGACTTTC